This TCR beta chain is from a study of cytomegalovirus exposure and HLA in healthy donors. Study results and caveats: One cluster of highly shared sequence variants probably arose as a sequencing artifact.

On this clone itself: Its antigen is not known.

Use of 60 Vbeta and 13 Jbeta primers characterized the PCR. The assay was immunoSEQ multiplex PCR, and TCRdb's table has in-frame clones only and misses some. The repertoire holds some 150,000 clones, with around 75% as singletons. V lost 5 bases, J lost 4 bases, and 7 bases stayed unmatched. Looked up from germline, CDR1 is MNHEY and CDR2 is SVGAGI. The CDR3 runs to 15 residues. Donors were nominally healthy when sampled, though unrecorded immune exposures were likely. This clonotype was obtained from a man in his thirties or forties in good health and CMV-seronegative. Sequencing used PBMCs. The rearrangement joins TRBV6-5 to TRBJ2-3, with 9 bases aligning to TRBD1. CDR3: CASSPGQGPSDTQYF. The CDR3 DNA is TGTGCCAGCAGTCCTGGACAGGGGCCCTCAGATACGCAGTATTTT.